This T cell receptor (beta chain) is drawn from a study of neurological immune-mediated disorders. The CDR3 loop spans 21 amino acids. The ends lost 0 bases at V and 7 bases at J; junction bases unmatched: 24. CDR1 and CDR2 from the germline V gene are SGDLS and YYNGEE. The cDNA was generated by 5'RACE with 10-nucleotide random UMIs. TCRdb processed the 5' RACE reads anew with MiXCR; each CDR3 protein has one entry. The sample yields tens of thousands of distinct CDR3 sequences, 20% to 25% seen once. This clonotype was seen at least ten times. Time point here: technical triplicate 3. What was sequenced was PBMCs. This TCR was recovered from a man in his 60s with HTLV-1-associated myelopathy (HAM/TSP). The chain carries TRBV9 and TRBJ2-1; 8 bases map to TRBD2. The CDR3 region is CASSVATGYNEREGGQNEQFF. The CDR3 DNA sequence: TGTGCCAGCAGCGTAGCTACCGGGTATAACGAACGGGAGGGGGGGCAGAATGAGCAGTTCTTC. Drawing the rest from reference TRBV9 and TRBJ2-1, the complete variable domain is DSGVTQTPKHLITATGQRVTLRCSPRSGDLSVYWYQQSLDQGLQFLIQYYNGEERAKGNILERFSAQQFPDLHSELNLSSLELGDSALYFCASSVATGYNEREGGQNEQFFGPGTRLTVL.